Listed here is a single T cell receptor beta chain. The sample comes from a study of blood T cell repertoires in COVID-19. Study in general: Some COVID-19 samples were acute and others convalescent; all came from the United States, Italy and Spain. T cells, B-cell-depleted T cells, or PBMCs provided the cDNA or gDNA that served as material.

Authors' analysis steps: How many nucleated cells were present was estimated from reference gene primer amplification. Assay: immunoSEQ multiplex PCR; the TCRdb copy retains only in-frame clones and omits some. V and J calls and clone size follow that table, whereas D and trimming were derived from the DNA. The table shows roughly 140,000 clones, with about 80% occurring only once. The V gene's germline CDR1 is PRHDT and CDR2 FYEKMQ (reference sequence). V was pared by 3 bases and J by 6 bases, with 3 bases between. The CDR3 loop spans 10 amino acids. The sequence was obtained from a human donor in a cohort sampled during active COVID-19. The chain joins TRBV13 to TRBJ2-7; no definite D call. The sequenced sample was peripheral blood. CDR3 sequence (DNA): TGTGCCAGCAGCTTCGGCGAGCAGTACTTC. Residues: CASSFGEQYF. Combining the CDR3 with reference TRBV13 and TRBJ2-7 gives the whole variable domain AAGVIQSPRHLIKEKRETATLKCYPIPRHDTVYWYQQGPGQDPQFLISFYEKMQSDKGSIPDRFSAQQFSDYHSELNMSSLELGDSALYFCASSFGEQYFGPGTRLTVT.